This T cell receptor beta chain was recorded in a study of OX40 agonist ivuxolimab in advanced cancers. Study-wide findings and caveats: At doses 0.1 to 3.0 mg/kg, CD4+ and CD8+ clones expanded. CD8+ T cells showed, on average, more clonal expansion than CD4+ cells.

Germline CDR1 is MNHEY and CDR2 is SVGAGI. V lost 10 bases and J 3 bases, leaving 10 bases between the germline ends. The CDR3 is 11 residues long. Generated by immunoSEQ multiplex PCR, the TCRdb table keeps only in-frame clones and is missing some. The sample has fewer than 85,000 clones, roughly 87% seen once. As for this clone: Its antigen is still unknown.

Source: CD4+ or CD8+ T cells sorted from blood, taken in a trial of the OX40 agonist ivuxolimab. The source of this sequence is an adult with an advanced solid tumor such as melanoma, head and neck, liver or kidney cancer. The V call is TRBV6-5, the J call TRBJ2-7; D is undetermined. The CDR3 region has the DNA TGTGCCACCGCCTCCATCTACGAGCAGTACTTC. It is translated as CATASIYEQYF.